This TCR beta chain was sequenced for a study of blood T cell repertoires in COVID-19. On the study more broadly: There were acute and convalescent COVID-19 samples, and they came from the United States, Italy and Spain. Sample material is recorded as cDNA or gDNA derived from T cells, B-cell-depleted T cells, or PBMCs.

Deletions cut 2 bases from V and 0 bases from J, with 5 bases between. CDR3 length equals 14 residues. Looked up from germline, CDR1 is MNHEY and CDR2 is SMNVEV (reference sequence). This clone was recorded once. Per the original data handling: Estimation of nucleated cell counts relied on the amplification of reference gene primers. Assay: immunoSEQ multiplex PCR; the TCRdb copy retains only in-frame clones and omits some. D and trimming were read from the DNA, whereas the V and J calls and clone size are those reported in that table. The repertoire holds under 65,000 clones, approximately 80% seen once, with around 5.9% in the top ten.

The sequence was collected from an older woman with acute or convalescent COVID-19. The chain is built from TRBV27 and TRBJ1-5; D is ambiguous. The sequenced sample was peripheral blood. The CDR3 loop is CASSLRYSNQPQHF. The CDR3 coding sequence is TGTGCCAGCAGTTTACGGTATAGCAATCAGCCCCAGCATTTT.